This T cell receptor beta chain was recorded in a study of blood T cell repertoires in COVID-19. Data came from immunoSEQ multiplex PCR; TCRdb stores just in-frame clones and leaves some out. The sample records about 250,000 clones, roughly 80% being singletons. Germline V lookup: CDR1 LGHDT, CDR2 YNNKEL (reference sequence). Trimming cost V 1 base and J 6 bases, with 13 bases left between them. CDR3 length equals 15 residues. The chain is built from TRBV3-1 (or the pseudogene TRBV3-2) and TRBJ1-5; D gene ambiguous. This TCR derives from an elderly man with acute or convalescent COVID-19. Sample: peripheral blood. CDR3 sequence reads: CASSQGGSTGQPQHF. The DNA for the CDR3 is TGTGCCAGCAGCCAAGGAGGGTCGACGGGTCAGCCCCAGCATTTT.